This T cell receptor beta chain was sequenced during a study of blood T cell repertoires in COVID-19. The table came from immunoSEQ multiplex PCR; TCRdb's copy has only in-frame clones and leaves some out. The data show under 250,000 clones, roughly 85% seen once. Followed longitudinally, the Seattle patients had been enrolled during active infection. Germline lookup yields CDR1 SNHLY and CDR2 FYNNEI. This CDR3 spans 14 amino acids. Trimming pared 6 bases from V and 0 bases from J, leaving 11 bases between. The source of this sequence is a man aged 50-60 years with COVID-19, enrolled during active disease. The chain carries TRBV2 and TRBJ1-1; possibly TRBD1 for D (6 bases). Sequencing used peripheral blood. CDR3 sequence reads: CASSSGAMNTEAFF. The CDR3 DNA reads TGTGCCAGCAGCTCAGGGGCGATGAACACTGAAGCTTTCTTT.